This TCR beta chain was recovered during a study of metastatic and nonmetastatic thyroid tumors. For the study at large: Across blood and tumor or nodule tissue, repertoires from malignant and benign thyroid patients were compared with one another. Study-wide points: In both blood and tumor samples, TCR beta diversity was reported significantly higher for malignant than benign nodules.

The germline CDR1 and CDR2 sequences are MNHNS and SASEGT. Trimming removed 5 bases from V and 5 bases from J; junction bases left unmatched: 7. The CDR3 has 14 residues. This clone has a handful of counts. Its matching antigen is unknown. Every patient underwent thyroid surgery untreated. Authors' analysis steps: Variation in CDR3 across clinicopathological groups served as the basis for constructing a distant-metastasis classifier in papillary thyroid cancer. TCRdb ran MiXCR on the PCR reads. V and J calls and clone size were set by TCRdb, not the authors. The data hold approximately 41,000 clones, with around 28% observed a single time.

Input material: blood. The rearrangement joins TRBV6-1 to TRBJ2-3; 7 bases are a match to TRBD1. The clonotype comes from a male donor with papillary thyroid cancer or a benign thyroid nodule (not recorded which). Some clones in this sample may be carry-over from other donors' samples. The CDR3: CASSLGGAKDTQYF. The CDR3 DNA follows: TGTGCCAGCAGTCTAGGGGGCGCGAAAGATACGCAGTATTTT.